One and the same sample provided the 9 T cell receptor beta chains below, sequenced in a study of CD8+ T cells in alopecia areata (dated by TCRdb to the late 2010s). To prepare the library, the immunoSEQ multiplex PCR assay was applied. RNA was extracted from all samples and reverse transcribed into cDNA, which served as template for TCR sequencing. The table comes from immuneACCESS by way of TCRdb, which keeps in-frame sequences with V and J called. Part of the clones is missing from these tables; in studies checked, under half for an unresolved V gene and the rest for unknown reasons. Counted in this sample were 37,000 or so clones; less than 55% of them appeared once. The ten largest clones take up around 1.8% of the sample. In four or five patients from the biomarker study, CD4+ cells were sorted further to obtain CD25+CD127- cells. The sample taken for sequencing was CD4+ Tregs sorted from blood. Receptor source: a human donor with alopecia areata.

This CDR3 is CASSKSLFGRSYTF. The CDR3 nucleotides are TGTGCCAGCAGTAAATCTTTGTTCGGGCGGAGCTACACCTTC. The rearrangement joins TRBV27 to TRBJ1-2; no firm D call. There are 14 residues in the CDR3. Germline CDR1 reads MNHEY; CDR2 reads SMNVEV (reference sequence). V was clipped by 5 bases and J by 9 bases, with 19 bases between them.

The chain uses TRBV9 and TRBJ2-2; D gene unclear. Germline V CDR1 and CDR2: SGDLS, YYNGEE. V lost 0 bases and J lost 1, with 7 bases in between. The CDR3 covers 15 residues. The CDR3 region has the DNA TGTGCCAGCAGCGTAGTGTCAGTGAACACCGGGGAGCTGTTTTTT. This codes for CASSVVSVNTGELFF.

This chain joins TRBV7-9 and TRBJ2-1; perhaps TRBD2 as D (6 bases). Trimming stripped 3 bases from V and 6 bases from J, with 15 bases between. The CDR3 runs 15 residues. Germline-derived CDR1 and CDR2 are SEHNR and FQNEAQ (reference sequence). The chain's CDR3 is CASSLGSLGGNEQFF. For the CDR3, the DNA is TGTGCCAGCAGCTTGGGTTCTTTGGGGGGCAATGAGCAGTTCTTC.

This clone qualifies as medium-sized (0.01 to 0.1%). The chain is built from TRBV7-9 and TRBJ1-2; a weak D match, TRBD1 (5 bases). Germline V gene lookup returns CDR1 SEHNR and CDR2 FQNEAQ (reference sequence). CDR3 length equals 15 residues. V lost 1 base and J lost 2, with 11 bases in between. The CDR3 coding sequence is TGTGCCAGCAGCTTAGTATCGGGGGTCAACTATGGCTACACCTTC. This encodes CASSLVSGVNYGYTF.

The chain carries TRBV6-5 and TRBJ2-5, with D perhaps matching TRBD1 or TRBD2 (5 bases each). The germline V gene has CDR1 MNHEY and CDR2 SVGAGI. With 0 bases removed from V and 2 bases from J, the gap between germline ends came to 7 bases. The CDR3 is 14 amino acids. The CDR3 DNA reads TGTGCCAGCAGTTACTCGTGGGGGCAAGAGACCCAGTACTTC. Translated: CASSYSWGQETQYF.

This clone was recorded a few times. The chain couples TRBV10-3 to TRBJ1-5; 7 bases match TRBD1. This CDR3 is built from 14 residues. The V segment lost 10 bases and the J segment 0 bases; nucleotides outside the gene matches: 6. Germline lookup yields CDR1 ENHRY and CDR2 SYGVKD. Here the CDR3 DNA reads TGTGCCACCGGGACAGATAATAGCAATCAGCCCCAGCATTTT. Residues: CATGTDNSNQPQHF.

CDR3 sequence: CAISGPGQGYEQYF. The CDR3 DNA reads TGTGCCATCAGTGGGCCGGGACAGGGCTACGAGCAGTACTTC. V and J are TRBV10-3 and TRBJ2-7; 9 bases map to TRBD1. The CDR3 has 14 residues. Germline assignment: CDR1 ENHRY and CDR2 SYGVKD. The junction had 4 bases not matched to a gene; V was cut back by 4 bases and J by 3 bases.

The chain is built from TRBV5-6 and TRBJ1-1; D unclear. V was clipped by 1 base and J by 3 bases, with 7 bases between them. There are 13 residues in the CDR3. Germline V gives CDR1 SGHDT, CDR2 YYEEEE. The CDR3 DNA is TGTGCCAGCAGCTTGATGGGATACACTGAAGCTTTCTTT. Translation gives CASSLMGYTEAFF.

In its sample, this clone was seen a few times. The rearrangement uses TRBV27 and TRBJ2-7; tentatively, D is TRBD2 (5 bases). The CDR3 is made up of 16 amino acids. Looked up from germline, CDR1 is MNHEY and CDR2 is SMNVEV (reference sequence). Trimming shortened V by 6 bases and J by 0 bases, and 18 bases separated the two germline ends. The DNA of the CDR3 is TGTGCCAGCAGCTCCTCCTTCCTAGGGAGCTCCTACGAGCAGTACTTC. Translated, it gives CASSSSFLGSSYEQYF.